This T cell receptor (beta chain) was captured in a study of human T cells and chemical hapten exposure. Study summary: In the sensitization step, 2% DPC was placed on roughly 2 cm by roughly 2 cm of upper inner arm skin. Study outcomes and limitations: Healthy individuals' immune responses may differ from those of donors, who had alopecia. PT1 expanded TCR counts and patch test score were linked, and their correlation was positive.

Time point of the sample: patch test 1, 2 weeks after DPC sensitization. Sample treatment: therapeutic diphenylcyclopropenone sensitization with weekly scalp DPC. Staff drew blood before applying each patch test. TCRdb independently ran MiXCR on the RACE reads; one entry per CDR3 protein. The data contain about 360,000 distinct CDR3 sequences, around 7% of them singletons. V gave up 0 bases and J gave up 6 bases; unmatched junction bases: 6. In germline, CDR1 is LGHNA, CDR2 YSLEER. This CDR3 is 16 amino acids long. This clonotype was observed at least ten times. Its antigen remains unknown. V is TRBV4-3 and J is TRBJ2-1; 9 bases line up with TRBD1. Sequenced material: whole blood, taken in connection with sensitization to the hapten diphenylcyclopropenone (DPC). The clonotype comes from a woman between 18 and 30 years old with alopecia areata. Some clones in this sample may be carry-over from other donors' samples. The CDR3 DNA reads as TGCGCCAGCAGCCAAGATGGGACAGGGTATTCCAATGAGCAGTTCTTC. Residues: CASSQDGTGYSNEQFF.